These T cell receptor beta chains were read from a single sample in a study of technical replicates of blood from a handful of donors. The table came from immunoSEQ multiplex PCR; TCRdb's copy has only in-frame clones and leaves some out. Of fewer than 100,000 clones in the sample, approximately 90% are singletons; the top ten hold roughly 0.25%. Specimen: T cells isolated from PBMCs. Every receptor here comes from a human donor in good health. The CDR3 runs from the conserved cysteine through the conserved F or W. D genes are given only for firm matches. Clone sizes are given selectively: once, few, many, or a class where the clone is expanded.

J: TRBJ2-5; size: once; D: TRBD1; V: TRBV5-1; DNA: TGCGCCAGCAGCCGGGGACAGGCAGGGGAGACCCAGTACTTC; CDR3: CASSRGQAGETQYF
J: TRBJ1-5; size: once; D: NA; V: TRBV27; DNA: TGTGCCAGCAGTTCTGCGGGGATGAACAATCAGCCCCAGCATTTT; CDR3: CASSSAGMNNQPQHF
J: TRBJ2-1; size: NA; D: TRBD2; V: TRBV30; DNA: TGTGCCTGGAGTGGGGGACTAGCGGGGCCTTACAATGAGCAGTTCTTC; CDR3: CAWSGGLAGPYNEQFF
J: TRBJ2-7; size: once; D: NA; V: TRBV5-5; DNA: TGTGCCAGCAGCCCATACTTGACCTACGAGCAGTACTTC; CDR3: CASSPYLTYEQYF
J: TRBJ1-5; size: few; D: NA; V: TRBV19; DNA: TGTGCCAGTAGTATTTCCACAAACAGGTTAGAGCCCCAGCATTTT; CDR3: CASSISTNRLEPQHF
J: TRBJ2-1; size: NA; D: TRBD1; V: TRBV30; DNA: TGTGCCTGGACCGGGACAGGGGCGGGTGAGCAGTTCTTC; CDR3: CAWTGTGAGEQFF
J: TRBJ2-5; size: NA; D: TRBD1; V: TRBV27; DNA: TGTGCCAGCAGCGATGGGACAGGGGAGTACTTC; CDR3: CASSDGTGEYF
J: TRBJ2-3; size: NA; D: TRBD2; V: TRBV15; DNA: TGTGCCACGCGGACTAGCGGGGGGGGTGATACGCAGTATTTT; CDR3: CATRTSGGGDTQYF
J: TRBJ2-2; size: NA; D: TRBD2; V: TRBV7-6; DNA: TGTGCCAGCAGCCCTCGAAAGCTAGCGGGGGGGCGTACCGGGGAGCTGTTTTTT; CDR3: CASSPRKLAGGRTGELFF
J: TRBJ1-1; size: NA; D: NA; V: TRBV11-2; DNA: TGTGCCAGCAGCTTGCCCTGGGGGCGAAACACTGAAGCTTTCTTT; CDR3: CASSLPWGRNTEAFF
J: TRBJ1-3; size: NA; D: NA; V: TRBV30; DNA: TGTGCCTGGAGTGCGGGGGCTGGAAACACCATATATTTT; CDR3: CAWSAGAGNTIYF
J: TRBJ2-3; size: NA; D: TRBD1; V: TRBV4-1; DNA: TGCGCCAGCAGCCAAGCCGACAGGGGCCGGCCAGATACGCAGTATTTT; CDR3: CASSQADRGRPDTQYF
J: TRBJ1-4; size: NA; D: NA; V: TRBV4-1; DNA: TGCGCCAGCAGCCCAGGGAGGCAGGGAGGGGAAAAACTGTTTTTT; CDR3: CASSPGRQGGEKLFF
J: TRBJ2-1; size: NA; D: TRBD2; V: TRBV7-9; DNA: TGTGCCAGCAGCTTACAAGGGGCGGGAGATGAGCAGTTCTTC; CDR3: CASSLQGAGDEQFF
J: TRBJ2-7; size: once; D: NA; V: TRBV7-9; DNA: TGTGCCAGCAGCCCCCCCGCGGGTGAAACCTACGAGCAGTACTTC; CDR3: CASSPPAGETYEQYF
J: TRBJ1-2; size: NA; D: NA; V: TRBV19; DNA: TGTGCCAGTAGGCCCCAGACTGCGATTCGTTGGGGCTACACCTTC; CDR3: CASRPQTAIRWGYTF
J: TRBJ1-3; size: NA; D: TRBD1; V: TRBV18; DNA: TGTGCCAGCTCACGGGACAGCTACTCTGGAAACACCATATATTTT; CDR3: CASSRDSYSGNTIYF
J: TRBJ2-2; size: NA; D: NA; V: TRBV6-5; DNA: TGTGCCAGCAGTTACTCGAAGCGGAACACCGGGGAGCTGTTTTTT; CDR3: CASSYSKRNTGELFF
J: TRBJ1-1; size: NA; D: TRBD1; V: TRBV27; DNA: TGTGCCAGCAGTTTATCCGCAGGGGGGCGCCGCATGAACACTGAAGCTTTCTTT; CDR3: CASSLSAGGRRMNTEAFF
J: TRBJ1-1; size: NA; D: TRBD1; V: TRBV27; DNA: TGTGCCAGCAGTTTATTCCCAGGGGGAAACACTGAAGCTTTCTTT; CDR3: CASSLFPGGNTEAFF
J: TRBJ1-2; size: NA; D: NA; V: TRBV6-6; DNA: TGTGCCAGCAGTTACTCGTTGGGGCCCAGCGACTATGGCTACACCTTC; CDR3: CASSYSLGPSDYGYTF
J: TRBJ2-7; size: NA; D: TRBD2; V: TRBV28; DNA: TGTGCCAGCAGTTTAGTGCCCACTAGCGGGGCCGGGGAGCAGTACTTC; CDR3: CASSLVPTSGAGEQYF
J: TRBJ1-2; size: NA; D: TRBD1; V: TRBV7-3; DNA: TGTGCCAGCAGCTTAGAGACAGGGTTTGGCTACACCTTC; CDR3: CASSLETGFGYTF
J: TRBJ2-3; size: NA; D: NA; V: TRBV27; DNA: TGTGCCAGCAGTTGGGCCGGGGTAACCCTCACAGATACGCAGTATTTT; CDR3: CASSWAGVTLTDTQYF
J: TRBJ2-3; size: NA; D: NA; V: TRBV7-8; DNA: TGTGCCAGCAGCCCCTCTGGAGGTGGCACAGATACGCAGTATTTT; CDR3: CASSPSGGGTDTQYF
J: TRBJ2-5; size: NA; D: NA; V: TRBV9; DNA: TGTGCCAGCAGCGTACAGCGAGAGACCCAGTACTTC; CDR3: CASSVQRETQYF
J: TRBJ2-1; size: NA; D: TRBD2; V: TRBV19; DNA: TGTGCCAGTAGTATCGGGGGGATCGAGCAGTTCTTC; CDR3: CASSIGGIEQFF
J: TRBJ2-2; size: NA; D: NA; V: TRBV7-3; DNA: TGTGCCAGCAGCCTACTGGGCCCCATGAACACCGGGGAGCTGTTTTTT; CDR3: CASSLLGPMNTGELFF
J: TRBJ2-7; size: NA; D: NA; V: TRBV5-5; DNA: TGTGCCAGCAGCACCGGGGCAGGGGTGAGGGTCTACGAGCAGTACTTC; CDR3: CASSTGAGVRVYEQYF
J: TRBJ2-1; size: NA; D: NA; V: TRBV5-1; DNA: TGCGCCAGCAGCTGGGCGAGGCAGGGCCAGATTTACAATGAGCAGTTCTTC; CDR3: CASSWARQGQIYNEQFF
J: TRBJ2-3; size: once; D: TRBD1; V: TRBV6-1; DNA: TGTGCCAGCAGCCTCGGGACAGGGGGCACAGATACGCAGTATTTT; CDR3: CASSLGTGGTDTQYF